Below are 32 T cell receptor beta chains sequenced from a single sample in a study of cytomegalovirus exposure and HLA in healthy donors (dated by TCRdb to about 2017). Libraries were made using the immunoSEQ multiplex PCR assay. For the multiplex PCR, a mixture combining 60 forward primers for TCR Vbeta segments and 13 reverse primers for TCR Jbeta segments was used. The clones in this table, taken by TCRdb from immuneACCESS, are in-frame only. Not every clone is retained; where verified, under half of the shortfall comes from an unresolved V gene, and the cause of the rest is unknown. The sample table gives 150,000 to 200,000 clones. Jointly, the top ten make up about 6.5% of the sample. Input material: PBMCs. All receptors come from a man younger than 40 in good health and CMV-seronegative.

The V and J genes are TRBV7-9 and TRBJ2-5; 10 bases map to TRBD2. The tail of the sequence fits TRBJ2-7 better, so the J call may be wrong. Germline CDR1 SEHNR, CDR2 FQNEAQ (reference sequence). The CDR3 loop spans 17 amino acids. For the CDR3, the DNA is TGTGCCAGCAGCTCCCTGACTAGCGGGCTGATGCCCTACGAGCAGTACTTC. It codes for CASSSLTSGLMPYEQYF.

The chain employs TRBV12-5 and TRBJ2-1, with D hard to call. The germline V and J ends were trimmed by 5 bases and 6 bases, with 14 bases remaining between them. Germline values: CDR1 LGHNT, CDR2 FRNRAP. CDR3 length equals 14 residues. The DNA for the CDR3 is TGTGCTAGTGGTACCCCGGTGGTTTCCAATGAGCAGTTCTTC. This encodes CASGTPVVSNEQFF.

The V gene is TRBV9, the J gene TRBJ1-1; 9 bases are a match to TRBD1. The CDR3 contains 17 residues. CDR1 SGDLS and CDR2 YYNGEE come from the germline V gene. V was pared by 4 bases and J by 0 bases, with 10 bases of the junction left unmatched. The CDR3 protein is CASSIDRDRDMNTEAFF. In DNA, the CDR3 is TGTGCCAGCAGCATCGACCGGGACAGGGATATGAACACTGAAGCTTTCTTT.

The chain links TRBV14 to TRBJ2-1; D is perhaps TRBD2 (6 bases). CDR1 SGHDN and CDR2 FVKESK come from the germline V gene. The germline V and J ends were trimmed by 4 bases and 10 bases, with 17 bases remaining between them. The CDR3 has 14 residues. The CDR3 DNA reads as TGTGCCAGCAGCCTCCTGGGGCGGGGTCACGAGCAGTTCTTC. This gives the protein CASSLLGRGHEQFF.

J is TRBJ1-1 and V is TRBV19; D gene ambiguous. V was trimmed by 9 bases and J by 4 bases, leaving 15 bases between them. Germline CDR1 reads LNHDA; CDR2 reads SQIVND (reference sequence). The CDR3 has 13 amino acids. The chain's CDR3 is CASKDYEGTEAFF. The CDR3 nucleotides read TGTGCCAGCAAGGACTACGAGGGCACTGAAGCTTTCTTT.

V gene TRBV5-4 combines with J gene TRBJ2-7; TRBD1 matches 9 bases. The V gene's germline CDR1 is SGHNT and CDR2 YYREEE (reference sequence). The V and J ends lost 4 bases and 2 bases, in that order; junction bases with no gene match: 4. This CDR3 has 14 amino acids. The CDR3 protein is CASSAQGATYEQYF. The DNA for the CDR3 is TGTGCCAGCAGCGCACAGGGGGCTACCTACGAGCAGTACTTC.

This rearrangement joins TRBV12-5 to TRBJ1-5, with D uncertain. Trimming took off 5 bases at V and 5 bases at J, with 19 bases between the two ends. CDR1 LGHNT and CDR2 FRNRAP come from the germline V gene. CDR3 length: 16 residues. The CDR3 loop is CASGPKSGDGYQPQHF. As DNA, the CDR3 is TGTGCTAGTGGTCCAAAGTCCGGGGATGGATATCAGCCCCAGCATTTT.

About this clone itself: The junction and the germline gene differ at one end; a read error may be behind it. The chain carries TRBV4-3 and TRBJ1-3, with D hard to call. The CDR3 runs 15 residues. Germline values: CDR1 LGHNA, CDR2 YSLEER. In DNA, the CDR3 is TGCACCAGCAGCCAAGACCCGCTCGGGGGAAACACCATATATTTT. This translates into CTSSQDPLGGNTIYF.

The V call is TRBV5-1, the J call TRBJ2-7; D gene uncertain. The length of the CDR3 is 15 residues. The V end lost 1 base, the J end lost 2 bases, and 13 bases lay between the germline ends. Per the germline V gene, CDR1 is SGHRS and CDR2 is YFSETQ. CDR3 DNA: TGCGCCAGCAGCTTGTATTCCCACAGCACCTACGAGCAGTACTTC. Translating it yields CASSLYSHSTYEQYF. The whole variable domain, filled in from reference TRBV5-1 and TRBJ2-7, reads KAGVTQTPRYLIKTRGQQVTLSCSPISGHRSVSWYQQTPGQGLQFLFEYFSETQRNKGNFPGRFSGRQFSNSRSEMNVSTLELGDSALYLCASSLYSHSTYEQYFGPGTRLTVT.

V is TRBV18 and J is TRBJ1-5; TRBD1 might be the D (6 bases). This CDR3 contains 16 residues. Trimming cost V 0 bases and J 1 base, with 10 bases left between them. CDR1 is KGHSH, CDR2 LQKENI, per germline. CDR3 sequence: CASSPPGGGSNQPQHF. The CDR3 region has the DNA TGTGCCAGCTCACCACCGGGAGGGGGGAGCAATCAGCCCCAGCATTTT.

This chain links TRBV28 with TRBJ1-5, with TRBD1 matching over 9 bases. The ends lost 1 base at V and 4 bases at J; junction bases unmatched: 5. CDR1 and CDR2 (germline): MDHEN, SYDVKM. The CDR3 is made up of 16 amino acids. DNA for the CDR3: TGTGCCAGCAGTTTATTTCTGGGACAGGGTAATCAGCCCCAGCATTTT. This translates into CASSLFLGQGNQPQHF.

The chain recombines TRBV7-6 with TRBJ1-5; perhaps TRBD1 as D (6 bases). Germline loops: CDR1 SGHVS, CDR2 FNYEAQ. V was cut by 4 bases and J by 3 bases, with 10 bases left in between. The CDR3 length is 14 residues. CDR3 protein: CASSSGQFNQPQHF. In DNA, the CDR3 is TGTGCCAGCAGCTCGGGACAATTCAATCAGCCCCAGCATTTT.

The chain employs TRBV6-5 and TRBJ1-1; D perhaps matches TRBD1 (6 bases). Germline V CDR1 and CDR2: MNHEY, SVGAGI. The V end lost 7 bases, the J end lost 0 bases, and 15 bases lay between the germline ends. The CDR3 is made up of 15 amino acids. The DNA for the CDR3 is TGTGCCAGCACTCCCCCGGGGGGCTTGAACACTGAAGCTTTCTTT. It is translated as CASTPPGGLNTEAFF.

The chain has TRBV18 and TRBJ2-1, with a possible D match to TRBD2 (6 bases). Trimming cost V 2 bases and J 2 bases, with 28 bases left between them. This CDR3 region has 21 residues. Looked up from germline, CDR1 is KGHSH and CDR2 is LQKENI. CDR3 residues: CASSPEIGDQGGPLAYNEQFF. CDR3 nucleotides: TGTGCCAGCTCACCAGAGATCGGGGACCAGGGAGGTCCCCTGGCCTACAATGAGCAGTTCTTC.

The chain has TRBV18 and TRBJ1-3, with TRBD1 as a possible D gene (5 bases). Between the trimmed V and J ends, which lost 1 base and 0 bases, there was a span of 10 bases. This CDR3 has 16 residues. Germline V CDR1 and CDR2: KGHSH, LQKENI. Written as DNA, the CDR3 is TGTGCCAGCTCACCACGGGACGGGAGCTCTGGAAACACCATATATTTT. Protein sequence: CASSPRDGSSGNTIYF.

The J gene is TRBJ2-5, the V gene TRBV27, with 10 bases matching TRBD1. Germline CDR1 and CDR2: MNHEY and SMNVEV (reference sequence). The trim removed 5 bases at V and 5 bases at J, leaving 8 bases unmatched. This CDR3 has 15 residues. The CDR3 spells CASSRRQGAWETQYF. The CDR3 DNA reads TGTGCCAGCAGTCGACGACAGGGGGCGTGGGAGACCCAGTACTTC.

The chain joins TRBV5-1 to TRBJ1-3, with D tentatively TRBD1 (6 bases). V lost 0 bases to trimming and J lost 0 bases, with 7 bases between them. Germline CDR1 SGHRS, CDR2 YFSETQ. The CDR3 spans 15 residues. CDR3 amino acids: CASSLEQGSGNTIYF. The CDR3 nucleotides read TGCGCCAGCAGCTTGGAACAGGGCTCTGGAAACACCATATATTTT.

Regarding this clone: Other DNA sequences in the sample encode the same CDR3. The V and J genes are TRBV5-6 and TRBJ1-5, with a tentative D call TRBD1 (6 bases). Germline V gives CDR1 SGHDT, CDR2 YYEEEE. CDR3 size: 18 residues. V was shortened by 4 bases and J by 0 bases, with 20 bases between the two germline ends. The CDR3 DNA follows: TGTGCCAGCAGCCGTACAGGGAAGTGGGGCTATAGCAATCAGCCCCAGCATTTT. Residues: CASSRTGKWGYSNQPQHF.

The CDR3 loop is CASSPPQSGVGTGELFF. In nucleotides, the CDR3 is TGTGCCAGCTCACCACCACAGTCGGGGGTCGGCACCGGGGAGCTGTTTTTT. The chain couples TRBV18 to TRBJ2-2, with D tentatively TRBD2 (6 bases). The CDR3 consists of 17 residues. CDR1 is KGHSH, CDR2 LQKENI, per germline. V gave up 0 bases and J gave up 4 bases, with 15 bases separating them.

Worth noting for this clone: Different DNA sequences within this sample yield the same CDR3. The J gene is TRBJ1-6, the V gene TRBV19, with 8 bases identical to TRBD1. Germline CDR1 is LNHDA and CDR2 is SQIVND (reference sequence). The CDR3 contains 17 residues. The trim removed 5 bases at V and 8 bases at J, leaving 14 bases unmatched. The CDR3 here is CASSPLSGGRADSPLHF. For the CDR3, the DNA is TGTGCCAGTAGTCCACTTTCAGGGGGCCGTGCCGATTCACCCCTCCACTTT. The complete variable domain, with remaining parts taken from reference TRBV19 and TRBJ1-6, reads DGGITQSPKYLFRKEGQNVTLSCEQNLNHDAMYWYRQDPGQGLRLIYYSQIVNDFQKGDIAEGYSVSREKKESFPLTVTSAQKNPTAFYLCASSPLSGGRADSPLHFGNGTRLTVT.

The chain carries TRBV7-9 and TRBJ1-1; the match to TRBD1 covers 9 bases. CDR3 length: 13 amino acids. Germline CDR1 and CDR2: SEHNR and FQNEAQ (reference sequence). V trimming: 3 bases; J trimming: 5 bases; junction bases outside the gene matches: 1. CDR3 bases: TGTGCCAGCAGCTTGGGGACAGGGACTGAAGCTTTCTTT. Translating gives CASSLGTGTEAFF. The entire variable domain, with the rest obtained from reference TRBV7-9 and TRBJ1-1, is as follows: DTGVSQNPRHKITKRGQNVTFRCDPISEHNRLYWYRQTLGQGPEFLTYFQNEAQLEKSRLLSDRFSAERPKGSFSTLEIQRTEQGDSAMYLCASSLGTGTEAFFGQGTRLTVV.

As regards this clone: Within the sample, other DNA sequences also encode this same CDR3. This chain joins TRBV7-2 and TRBJ1-1; a weak D match, TRBD1 (5 bases). V lost 2 bases and J 1 base, leaving 8 bases between the germline ends. This CDR3 comprises 14 residues. The germline V gene has CDR1 SGHTA and CDR2 FQGNSA. Written as DNA, the CDR3 is TGTGCCAGCAGCTTATACGGGGGGAACACTGAAGCTTTCTTT. It is translated as CASSLYGGNTEAFF.

The V call is TRBV9, the J call TRBJ1-4; 9 bases line up with TRBD1. V trimming: 4 bases; J trimming: 2 bases; junction bases outside the gene matches: 3. Germline CDR1 reads SGDLS; CDR2 reads YYNGEE. The CDR3 extends over 15 amino acids. The CDR3 spells CASSRTGATNEKLFF. In nucleotides, the CDR3 is TGTGCCAGCAGCCGGACAGGGGCTACTAATGAAAAACTGTTTTTT.

As concerns this clone: This sample also contains other DNA sequences that code for the same CDR3. The rearrangement links TRBV6-5 to TRBJ1-1; TRBD1 might be the D (5 bases). V shed 2 bases and J shed 1 base, with 8 bases lying between them. Per the germline V gene, CDR1 is MNHEY and CDR2 is SVGAGI. The CDR3 runs to 14 residues. The CDR3 sequence is CASSYDRRNTEAFF. In DNA, the CDR3 is TGTGCCAGCAGTTACGACAGACGGAACACTGAAGCTTTCTTT.

The chain has TRBV7-2 and TRBJ2-7; weak D call: TRBD1 (6 bases). This CDR3 contains 16 residues. V dropped 2 bases and J dropped 0 bases, with 14 bases sitting between them. Germline V gene data show CDR1 as SGHTA and CDR2 as FQGNSA. CDR3 DNA: TGTGCCAGCAGCTTAACTGGGACACAAGTCTCCTACGAGCAGTACTTC. It codes for CASSLTGTQVSYEQYF.

The chain uses TRBV7-2 and TRBJ2-2; TRBD1 is a possible D gene (6 bases). Trimming pared 3 bases from V and 6 bases from J, leaving 17 bases between. The CDR3 has 16 residues. The germline V gene encodes CDR1 SGHTA and CDR2 FQGNSA. CDR3 in amino acids: CASSFTGPLLAGELFF. For the CDR3, the DNA is TGTGCCAGCAGCTTCACAGGGCCCCTCCTAGCCGGGGAGCTGTTTTTT.

The chain carries TRBV5-4 and TRBJ2-3; TRBD2 matches at 7 bases. This CDR3 comprises 15 residues. The ends lost 6 bases at V and 1 base at J; junction bases unmatched: 8. Per germline, CDR1 SGHNT and CDR2 YYREEE (reference sequence). The CDR3 region has the DNA TGTGCCAGCAACCCGCGGGGAGGGGGCACAGATACGCAGTATTTT. Translated: CASNPRGGGTDTQYF.

Points on this clone: Other DNA sequences in this specimen translate into the identical CDR3. The V and J genes are TRBV6-5 and TRBJ2-7, with D perhaps TRBD1 (5 bases). Deletions cut 3 bases from V and 3 bases from J, with 12 bases between. This CDR3 has 14 amino acids. Germline V CDR1 and CDR2: MNHEY, SVGAGI. CDR3 loop: CASSYSDRVYEQYF. As DNA, the CDR3 is TGTGCCAGCAGTTATTCAGACAGAGTCTACGAGCAGTACTTC.

In DNA form, the CDR3 reads TGTGCCAGCAGCTTCGCTGGACAGGGAGATTACGAGCAGTACTTC. It codes for CASSFAGQGDYEQYF. The chain couples TRBV13 to TRBJ2-7, with 8 nucleotides matching TRBD1. The J segment lost 4 bases and the V segment lost 3 bases, leaving 8 bases of the junction unmatched. CDR3 length equals 15 residues. Germline assignment: CDR1 PRHDT and CDR2 FYEKMQ (reference sequence).

The rearrangement uses TRBV30 and TRBJ1-5; 7 bases are a match to TRBD1. The CDR3 consists of 14 residues. Germline CDR1 is GTSNPN and CDR2 is SVGIG (reference sequence). CDR3 region: CALEGVKGAGPQHF. The CDR3 DNA follows: TGTGCGTTGGAGGGCGTAAAGGGGGCTGGTCCCCAGCATTTT.

The J gene is TRBJ2-3, the V gene TRBV19; 15 bases are a match to TRBD2. The length of the CDR3 is 20 residues. Germline V CDR1 and CDR2: LNHDA, SQIVND (reference sequence). With 4 bases clipped from V and 3 bases from J, the junction kept 14 bases outside the gene matches. CDR3 sequence reads: CASSTRPGLAGGWGTDTQYF. The DNA for the CDR3 is TGTGCCAGTAGTACCCGGCCGGGACTAGCGGGGGGCTGGGGTACAGATACGCAGTATTTT.

The CDR3 loop is CASSLDRDGELFF. DNA for the CDR3: TGTGCCAGCAGCTTAGACCGGGACGGGGAGCTGTTTTTT. This chain joins TRBV11-3 and TRBJ2-2, with a possible D match to TRBD2 (5 bases). Germline assignment: CDR1 SGHNT and CDR2 YENEEA. Trimming pared 0 bases from V and 7 bases from J, leaving 6 bases between. The CDR3 has 13 amino acids.